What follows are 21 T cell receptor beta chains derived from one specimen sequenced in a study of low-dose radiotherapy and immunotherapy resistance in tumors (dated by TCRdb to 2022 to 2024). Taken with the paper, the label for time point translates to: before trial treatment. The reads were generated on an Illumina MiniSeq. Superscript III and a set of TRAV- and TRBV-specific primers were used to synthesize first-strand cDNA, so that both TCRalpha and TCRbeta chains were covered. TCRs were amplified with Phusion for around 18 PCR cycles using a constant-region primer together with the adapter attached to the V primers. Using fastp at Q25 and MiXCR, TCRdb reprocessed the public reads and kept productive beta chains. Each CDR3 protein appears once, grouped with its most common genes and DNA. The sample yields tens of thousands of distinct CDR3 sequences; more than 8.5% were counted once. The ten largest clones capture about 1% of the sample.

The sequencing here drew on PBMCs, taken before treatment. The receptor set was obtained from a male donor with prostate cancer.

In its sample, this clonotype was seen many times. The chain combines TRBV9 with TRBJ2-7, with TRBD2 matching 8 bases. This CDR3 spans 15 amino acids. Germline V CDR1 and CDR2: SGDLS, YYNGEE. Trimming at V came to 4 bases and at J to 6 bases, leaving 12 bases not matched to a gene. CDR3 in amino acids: CASSPSSGRPSEQYF. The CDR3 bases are TGTGCCAGCAGCCCCTCTAGCGGGCGCCCCTCCGAGCAGTACTTC.

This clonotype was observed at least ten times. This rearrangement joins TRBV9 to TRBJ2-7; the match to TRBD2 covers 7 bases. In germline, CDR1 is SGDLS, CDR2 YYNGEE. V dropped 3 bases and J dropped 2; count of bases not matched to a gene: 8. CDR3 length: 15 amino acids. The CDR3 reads CASSAGGLPTYEQYF. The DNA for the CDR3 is TGTGCCAGCAGCGCGGGGGGTCTCCCCACCTACGAGCAGTACTTC.

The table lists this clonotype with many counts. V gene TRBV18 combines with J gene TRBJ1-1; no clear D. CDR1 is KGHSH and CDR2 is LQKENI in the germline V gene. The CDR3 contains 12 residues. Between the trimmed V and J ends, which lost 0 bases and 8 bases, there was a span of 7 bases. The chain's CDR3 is CASSPPTFEAFF. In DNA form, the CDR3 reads TGTGCCAGCTCACCACCGACATTCGAAGCTTTCTTT.

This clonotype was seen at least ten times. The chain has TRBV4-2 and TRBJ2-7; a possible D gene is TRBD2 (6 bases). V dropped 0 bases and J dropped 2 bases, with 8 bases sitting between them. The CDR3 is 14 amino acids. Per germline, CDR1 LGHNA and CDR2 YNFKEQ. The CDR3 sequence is CASSQERLAYEQYF. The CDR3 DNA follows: TGTGCCAGCAGCCAAGAGCGACTAGCCTACGAGCAGTACTTC.

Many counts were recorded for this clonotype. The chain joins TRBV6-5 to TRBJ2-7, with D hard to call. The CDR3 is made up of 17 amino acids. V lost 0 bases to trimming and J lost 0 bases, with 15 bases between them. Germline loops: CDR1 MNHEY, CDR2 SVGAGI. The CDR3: CASSYSKPSGGSYEQYF. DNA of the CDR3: TGTGCCAGCAGTTACTCGAAGCCGTCGGGCGGCTCCTACGAGCAGTACTTC.

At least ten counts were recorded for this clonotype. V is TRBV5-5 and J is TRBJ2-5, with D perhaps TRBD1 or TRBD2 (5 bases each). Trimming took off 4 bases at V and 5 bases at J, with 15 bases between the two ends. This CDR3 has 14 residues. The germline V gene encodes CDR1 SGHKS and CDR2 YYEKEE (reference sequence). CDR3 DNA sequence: TGTGCCAGCAGCCCAGGGACCGGCTCGGAGACCCAGTACTTC. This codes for CASSPGTGSETQYF.

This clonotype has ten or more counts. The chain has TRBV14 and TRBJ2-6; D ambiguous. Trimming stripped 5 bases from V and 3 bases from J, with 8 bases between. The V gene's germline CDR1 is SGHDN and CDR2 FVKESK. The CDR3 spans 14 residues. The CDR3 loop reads CASSSLSGANVLTF. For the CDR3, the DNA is TGTGCCAGCAGCAGTCTTAGTGGGGCCAACGTCCTGACTTTC.

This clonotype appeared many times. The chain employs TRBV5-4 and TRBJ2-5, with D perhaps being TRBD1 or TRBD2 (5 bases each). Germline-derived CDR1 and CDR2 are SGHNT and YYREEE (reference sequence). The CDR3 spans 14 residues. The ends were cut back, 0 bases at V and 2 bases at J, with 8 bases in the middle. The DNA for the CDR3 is TGTGCCAGCAGCTTGGCGGGACGTCAAGAGACCCAGTACTTC. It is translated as CASSLAGRQETQYF.

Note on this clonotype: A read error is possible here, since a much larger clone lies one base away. The CDR3 DNA sequence: TGTGCCAGCAGCTTAGGGGCAGGGTACTACAATGAGCAGTACTTC. Translated, it gives CASSLGAGYYNEQYF. J is TRBJ2-5 and V is TRBV7-6, with D tentatively TRBD1 (5 bases). In germline, CDR1 is SGHVS, CDR2 FNYEAQ. The CDR3 length is 15 residues. V was cut by 1 base and J by 11 bases, with 20 bases left in between.

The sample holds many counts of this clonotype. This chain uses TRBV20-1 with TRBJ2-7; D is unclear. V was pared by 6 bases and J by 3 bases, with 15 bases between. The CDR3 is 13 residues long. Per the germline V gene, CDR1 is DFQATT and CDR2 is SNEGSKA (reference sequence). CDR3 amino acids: CSAAENWSYEQYF. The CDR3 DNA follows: TGCAGTGCCGCGGAAAATTGGAGCTACGAGCAGTACTTC.

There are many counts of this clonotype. CDR3 sequence (DNA): TGTGCCAGCAGCTCTCGCGGGACTAGGGGGTACAATGAGCAGTTCTTC. This gives the protein CASSSRGTRGYNEQFF. V is TRBV7-2 and J is TRBJ2-1, with 8 bases matching TRBD2. This CDR3 is built from 16 residues. V shed 4 bases, J shed 4 bases, and the junction held 9 bases outside the gene matches. Germline V gives CDR1 SGHTA, CDR2 FQGNSA.

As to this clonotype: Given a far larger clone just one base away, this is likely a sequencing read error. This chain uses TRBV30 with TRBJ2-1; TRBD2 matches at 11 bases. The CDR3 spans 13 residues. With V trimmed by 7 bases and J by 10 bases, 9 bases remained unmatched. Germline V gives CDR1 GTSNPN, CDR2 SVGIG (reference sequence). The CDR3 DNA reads TGTGCCTCGCTAGGACTAGCGGGCTACGAGCAGTTCTTC. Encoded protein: CASLGLAGYEQFF.

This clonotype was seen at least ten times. CDR3 DNA sequence: TGTGCCAGCAGCCCACGGGACAGGGGCTACGAGCAGTACTTC. It codes for CASSPRDRGYEQYF. The J gene is TRBJ2-7, the V gene TRBV7-9, with 10 bases that match TRBD1. CDR1 and CDR2 (germline): SEHNR, FQNEAQ (reference sequence). Unmatched junction bases numbered 4, after V lost 5 bases and J lost 3 bases. The CDR3 is 14 amino acids.

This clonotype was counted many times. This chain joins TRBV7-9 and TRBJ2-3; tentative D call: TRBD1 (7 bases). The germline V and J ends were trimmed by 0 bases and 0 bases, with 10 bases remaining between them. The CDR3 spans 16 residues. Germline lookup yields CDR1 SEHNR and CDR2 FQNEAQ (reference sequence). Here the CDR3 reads CASSLAQGGSTDTQYF. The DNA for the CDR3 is TGTGCCAGCAGCTTAGCGCAGGGGGGCAGCACAGATACGCAGTATTTT.

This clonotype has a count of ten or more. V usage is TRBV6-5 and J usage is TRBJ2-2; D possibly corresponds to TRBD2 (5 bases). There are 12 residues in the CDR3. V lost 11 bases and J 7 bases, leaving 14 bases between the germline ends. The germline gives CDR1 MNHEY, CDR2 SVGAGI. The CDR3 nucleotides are TGTGCCGTCCGAAGAGCGGTCGGGGAGCTGTTTTTT. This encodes CAVRRAVGELFF.

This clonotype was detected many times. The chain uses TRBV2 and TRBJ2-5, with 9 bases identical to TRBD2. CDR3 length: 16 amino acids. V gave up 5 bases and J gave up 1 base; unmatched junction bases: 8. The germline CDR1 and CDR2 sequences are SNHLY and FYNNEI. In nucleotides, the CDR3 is TGTGCCAGCAGTCCCCGGGGTAGCGGGAGCCAAGAGACCCAGTACTTC. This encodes CASSPRGSGSQETQYF.

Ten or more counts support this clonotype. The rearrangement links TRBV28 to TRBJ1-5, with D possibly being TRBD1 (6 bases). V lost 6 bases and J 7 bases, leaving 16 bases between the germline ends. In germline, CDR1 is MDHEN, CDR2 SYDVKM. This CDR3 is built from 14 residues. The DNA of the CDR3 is TGTGCCAGCAGCCCGCCGGGGGCGAGACAGCCCCAGCATTTT. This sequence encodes CASSPPGARQPQHF.

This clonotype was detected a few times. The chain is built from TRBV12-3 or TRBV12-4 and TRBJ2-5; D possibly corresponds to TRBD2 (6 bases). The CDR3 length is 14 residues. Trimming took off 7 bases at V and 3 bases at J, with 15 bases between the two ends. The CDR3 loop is CASTEGLLKETQYF. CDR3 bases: TGTGCCAGCACCGAGGGACTCCTAAAAGAGACCCAGTACTTC.

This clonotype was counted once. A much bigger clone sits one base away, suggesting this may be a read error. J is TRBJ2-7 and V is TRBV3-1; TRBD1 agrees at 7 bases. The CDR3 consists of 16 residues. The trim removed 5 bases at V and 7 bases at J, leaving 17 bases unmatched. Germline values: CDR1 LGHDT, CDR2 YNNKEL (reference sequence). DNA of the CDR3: TGTGCCAGCAGCTGGGGACAGTTAGAGTTCTACAATGAGCAGTACTTC. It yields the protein CASSWGQLEFYNEQYF.

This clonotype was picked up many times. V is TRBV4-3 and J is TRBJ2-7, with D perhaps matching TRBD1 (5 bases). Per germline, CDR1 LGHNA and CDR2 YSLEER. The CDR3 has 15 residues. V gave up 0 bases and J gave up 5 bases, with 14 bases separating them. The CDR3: CASSQDNRSFDEQYF. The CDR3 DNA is TGCGCCAGCAGCCAAGATAACAGGAGCTTTGACGAGCAGTACTTC.

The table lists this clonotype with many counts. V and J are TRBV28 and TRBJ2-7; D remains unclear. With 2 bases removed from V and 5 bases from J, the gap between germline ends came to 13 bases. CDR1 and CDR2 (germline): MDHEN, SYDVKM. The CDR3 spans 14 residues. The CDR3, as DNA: TGTGCCAGCAGTTTACCCCTCCCAGGAGACGAGCAGTACTTC. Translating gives CASSLPLPGDEQYF.